This T cell receptor (beta chain) was sequenced in a study of shared T cell receptors in the human thymus. TCRdb keeps only in-frame clones here, not all; method: immunoSEQ multiplex PCR. The sample has 600,000 or so clones, about 89% seen once; the top ten hold 0.0094%. This sample was shared with a second study, whose subject was human thymus T cells.

The TCR sequence derives from a boy under three years old with a congenital heart defect. Sequencing was carried out using thymocytes.

CDR3 region: CATSRDSGDQPQHF. The CDR3, as DNA: TGTGCCACCAGCAGAGATAGCGGGGATCAGCCCCAGCATTTT. The chain joins TRBV15 to TRBJ1-5; D is uncertain. The CDR3 sequence is 14 residues long. In germline, CDR1 is LNHNV, CDR2 YYDKDF (reference sequence). The V end was cut by 0 bases, the J end by 5 bases, with 8 bases between.